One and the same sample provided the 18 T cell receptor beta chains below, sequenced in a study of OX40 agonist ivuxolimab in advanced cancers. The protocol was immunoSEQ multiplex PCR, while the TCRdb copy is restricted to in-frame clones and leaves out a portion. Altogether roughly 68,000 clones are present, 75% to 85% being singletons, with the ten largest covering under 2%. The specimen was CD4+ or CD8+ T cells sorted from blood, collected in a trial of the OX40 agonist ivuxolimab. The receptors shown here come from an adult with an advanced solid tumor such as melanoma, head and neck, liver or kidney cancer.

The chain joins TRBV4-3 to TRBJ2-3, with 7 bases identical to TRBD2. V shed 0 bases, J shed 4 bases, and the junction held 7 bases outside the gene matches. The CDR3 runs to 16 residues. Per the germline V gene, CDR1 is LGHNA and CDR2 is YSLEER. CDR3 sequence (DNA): TGCGCCAGCAGCCAAGATCACGGGGAGGGCTCAGATACGCAGTATTTT. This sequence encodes CASSQDHGEGSDTQYF.

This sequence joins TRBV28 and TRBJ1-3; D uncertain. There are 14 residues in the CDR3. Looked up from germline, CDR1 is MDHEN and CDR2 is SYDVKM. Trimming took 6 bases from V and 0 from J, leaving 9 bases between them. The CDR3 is CASSRTHSGNTIYF. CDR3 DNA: TGTGCCAGCAGCCGGACTCACTCTGGAAACACCATATATTTT.

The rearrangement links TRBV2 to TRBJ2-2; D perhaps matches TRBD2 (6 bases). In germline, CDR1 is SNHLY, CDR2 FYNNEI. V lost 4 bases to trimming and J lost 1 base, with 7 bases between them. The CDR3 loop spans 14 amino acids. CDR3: CASSVGGNTGELFF. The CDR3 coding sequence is TGTGCCAGCAGTGTGGGAGGGAACACCGGGGAGCTGTTTTTT.

CDR3 in DNA: TGTGCCGTCACCGGGGGTCAGCCCCAGCATTTT. This encodes CAVTGGQPQHF. This chain connects TRBV6-1 to TRBJ1-5, with D tentatively TRBD1 (5 bases). Germline CDR1 and CDR2: MNHNS and SASEGT. The CDR3 extends over 11 amino acids. V dropped 11 bases and J dropped 6 bases, with 11 bases sitting between them.

As DNA, the CDR3 is TGTGCCAGCAGTCCTGCCGGGAGGAGGTTCGATGAGCAGTTCTTC. Translated, it gives CASSPAGRRFDEQFF. The rearrangement uses TRBV28 and TRBJ2-1; 7 positions match TRBD2. Germline V CDR1 and CDR2: MDHEN, SYDVKM. The trim removed 5 bases at V and 8 bases at J, leaving 12 bases unmatched. CDR3 length: 15 amino acids.

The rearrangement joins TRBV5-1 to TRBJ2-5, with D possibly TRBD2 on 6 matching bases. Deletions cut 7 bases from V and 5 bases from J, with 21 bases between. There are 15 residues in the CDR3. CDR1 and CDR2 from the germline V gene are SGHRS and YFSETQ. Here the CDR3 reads CASAYMGLGGETQYF. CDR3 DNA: TGCGCCAGCGCCTATATGGGCCTCGGAGGGGAGACCCAGTACTTC.

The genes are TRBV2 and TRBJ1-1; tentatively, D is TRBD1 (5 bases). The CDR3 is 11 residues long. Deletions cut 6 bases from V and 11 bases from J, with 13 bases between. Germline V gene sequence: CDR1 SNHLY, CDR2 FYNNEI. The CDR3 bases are TGTGCCAGCAGACCGGGACGCGTGGCTTTCTTT. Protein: CASRPGRVAFF.

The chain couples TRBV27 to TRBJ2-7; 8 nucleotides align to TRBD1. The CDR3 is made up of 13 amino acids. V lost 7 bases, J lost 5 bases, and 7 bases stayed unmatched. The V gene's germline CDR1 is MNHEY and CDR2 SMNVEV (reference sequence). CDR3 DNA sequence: TGTGCCAGCACCGACATGGACAGGGACGAGCAGTACTTC. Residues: CASTDMDRDEQYF.

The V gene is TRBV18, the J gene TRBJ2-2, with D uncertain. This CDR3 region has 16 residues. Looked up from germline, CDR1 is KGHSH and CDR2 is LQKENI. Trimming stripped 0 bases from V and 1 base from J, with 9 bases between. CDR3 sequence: CASSPPNWGNTGELFF. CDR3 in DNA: TGTGCCAGCTCACCACCAAACTGGGGGAACACCGGGGAGCTGTTTTTT.

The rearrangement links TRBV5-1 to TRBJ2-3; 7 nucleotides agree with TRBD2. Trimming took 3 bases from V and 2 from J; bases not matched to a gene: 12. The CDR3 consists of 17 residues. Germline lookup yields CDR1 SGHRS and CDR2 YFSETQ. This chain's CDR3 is CASSSGWSSGTTDTQYF. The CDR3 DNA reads TGCGCCAGCAGCTCGGGATGGAGCAGCGGGACCACAGATACGCAGTATTTT.

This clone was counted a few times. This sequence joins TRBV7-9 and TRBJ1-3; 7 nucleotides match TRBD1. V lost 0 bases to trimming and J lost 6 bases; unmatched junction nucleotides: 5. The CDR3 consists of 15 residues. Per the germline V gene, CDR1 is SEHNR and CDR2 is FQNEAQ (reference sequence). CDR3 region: CASSLAGGVKNTIYF. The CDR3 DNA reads TGTGCCAGCAGCTTAGCAGGGGGCGTCAAAAACACCATATATTTT.

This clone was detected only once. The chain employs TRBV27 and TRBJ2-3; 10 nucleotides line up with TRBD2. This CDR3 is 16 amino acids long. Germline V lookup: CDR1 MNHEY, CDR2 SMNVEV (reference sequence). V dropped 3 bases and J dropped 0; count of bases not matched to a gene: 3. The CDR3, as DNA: TGTGCCAGCAGTTTTAGCGGGGGGATTAGCACAGATACGCAGTATTTT. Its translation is CASSFSGGISTDTQYF.

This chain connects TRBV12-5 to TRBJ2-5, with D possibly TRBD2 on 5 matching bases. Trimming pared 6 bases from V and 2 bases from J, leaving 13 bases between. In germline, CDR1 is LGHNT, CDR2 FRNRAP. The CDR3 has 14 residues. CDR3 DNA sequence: TGTGCTAGTGGCGTCCGGGGTTTGCAAGAGACCCAGTACTTC. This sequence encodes CASGVRGLQETQYF.

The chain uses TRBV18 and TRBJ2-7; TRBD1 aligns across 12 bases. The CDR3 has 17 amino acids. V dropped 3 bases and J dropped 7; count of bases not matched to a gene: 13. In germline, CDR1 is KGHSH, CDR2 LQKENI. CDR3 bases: TGTGCCAGCTCACCCTCGGCGGGACAGGGGGCGCTGGGGGAGCAGTACTTC. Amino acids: CASSPSAGQGALGEQYF.

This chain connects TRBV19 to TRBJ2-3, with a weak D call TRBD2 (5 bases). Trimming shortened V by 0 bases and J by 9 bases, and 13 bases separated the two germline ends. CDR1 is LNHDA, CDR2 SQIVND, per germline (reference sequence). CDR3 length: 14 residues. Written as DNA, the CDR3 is TGTGCCAGTAGTATAGAGACTAACTCCGACACGCAGTATTTT. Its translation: CASSIETNSDTQYF.

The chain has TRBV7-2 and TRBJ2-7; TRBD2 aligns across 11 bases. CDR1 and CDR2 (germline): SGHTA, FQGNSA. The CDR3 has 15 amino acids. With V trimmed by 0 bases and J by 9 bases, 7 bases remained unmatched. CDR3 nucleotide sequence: TGTGCCAGCAGCTTAGCGGTCCTAGCGGGAGGTGGGCAGTACTTC. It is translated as CASSLAVLAGGGQYF.

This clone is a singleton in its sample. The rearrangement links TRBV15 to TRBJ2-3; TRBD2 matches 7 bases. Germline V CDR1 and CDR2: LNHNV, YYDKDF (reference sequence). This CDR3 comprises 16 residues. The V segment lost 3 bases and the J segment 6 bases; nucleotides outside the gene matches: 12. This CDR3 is CATSSAWGRRGDTQYF. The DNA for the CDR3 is TGTGCCACCAGCAGTGCGTGGGGCCGGCGGGGGGATACGCAGTATTTT.

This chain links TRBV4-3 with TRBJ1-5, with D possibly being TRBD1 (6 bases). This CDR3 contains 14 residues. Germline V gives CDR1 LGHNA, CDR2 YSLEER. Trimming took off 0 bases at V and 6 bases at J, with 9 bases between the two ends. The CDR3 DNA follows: TGCGCCAGCAGCCAAGAACAGGGCGGTCAGCCCCAGCATTTT. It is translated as CASSQEQGGQPQHF.